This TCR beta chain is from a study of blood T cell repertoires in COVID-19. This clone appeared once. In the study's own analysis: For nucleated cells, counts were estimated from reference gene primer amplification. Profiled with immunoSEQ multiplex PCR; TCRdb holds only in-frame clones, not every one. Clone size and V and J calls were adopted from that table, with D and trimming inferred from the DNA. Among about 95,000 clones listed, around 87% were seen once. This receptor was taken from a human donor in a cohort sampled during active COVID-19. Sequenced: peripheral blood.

The CDR3 here is CASSPGTGTSEQYF. As DNA, the CDR3 is TGTGCCAGCAGCCCCGGGACAGGGACGTCCGAGCAGTACTTC. This chain uses TRBV11-3 with TRBJ2-7, with TRBD1 identical over 9 bases. The CDR3 runs 14 residues. V was pared by 5 bases and J by 6 bases, with 8 bases of the junction left unmatched. Germline CDR1 is SGHNT and CDR2 is YENEEA.